The 3 T cell receptor beta chains given below trace back to one sample, sequenced in a study of identical twins. Each CDR3 protein is one row after TCRdb ran MiXCR on the 5' RACE reads. The data contain roughly 250,000 distinct CDR3 sequences, over 12% of them singletons. The sequencing sample was made of memory (CD45RO+) T cells sorted from blood. The receptors here all came from a woman younger than 30 in good health.

The rearrangement joins TRBV6-6 to TRBJ2-3; the D call may be TRBD1 or TRBD2 (5 bases each). Trimming cost V 6 bases and J 6 bases, with 10 bases left between them. The CDR3 is 12 residues long. The germline V gene encodes CDR1 MNHNY and CDR2 SVGAGI (reference sequence). CDR3 protein: CASRGGTDTQYF. In nucleotides, the CDR3 is TGTGCCAGCAGGGGTGGGACGGATACGCAGTATTTT.

This clonotype was observed a handful of times. V usage is TRBV7-2 and J usage is TRBJ2-1; 7 nucleotides align to TRBD2. V shed 5 bases and J 8 bases; nucleotides not matched to a gene: 15. Per germline, CDR1 SGHTA and CDR2 FQGNSA. The CDR3 has 16 amino acids. This CDR3 reads CASSPHISAGDYEQFF. The DNA of the CDR3 is TGTGCCAGCAGCCCCCACATCTCCGCGGGAGACTATGAGCAGTTCTTC. Filled out from reference TRBV7-2 and TRBJ2-1, the complete variable domain reads GAGVSQSPSNKVTEKGKDVELRCDPISGHTALYWYRQSLGQGLEFLIYFQGNSAPDKSGLPSDRFSAERTGGSVSTLTIQRTQQEDSAVYLCASSPHISAGDYEQFFGPGTRLTVL.

The chain links TRBV9 to TRBJ2-1; 7 nucleotides line up with TRBD1. CDR1 is SGDLS, CDR2 YYNGEE, per germline. There are 14 residues in the CDR3. V shed 0 bases, J shed 10 bases, and the junction held 7 bases outside the gene matches. The CDR3 bases are TGTGCCAGCAGCGTAGGTGGACAGGATGGAGAGCAGTTCTTC. This sequence encodes CASSVGGQDGEQFF.